The next 9 T cell receptor beta chains were all read from a single sample in a study of breast tumors, draining lymph nodes, adjacent tissues. TCRdb reanalysed the multiplex PCR reads using MiXCR and keeps one entry per CDR3 protein. Among under 150,000 distinct CDR3 sequences listed, roughly 20% were seen once. Samples came from axillary lymph nodes draining the breast cancer. The specimen sequenced was axillary lymph node tissue. These receptors were obtained from a female donor with breast cancer. Some clones in this sample may be carry-over from other donors' samples.

There are many counts of this clonotype. The V call is TRBV7-9, the J call TRBJ2-1; TRBD2 matches at 8 bases. V lost 9 bases and J lost 6; bases outside the gene matches: 16. CDR3 length equals 16 residues. Germline assignment: CDR1 SEHNR and CDR2 FQNEAQ (reference sequence). In DNA form, the CDR3 reads TGTGCCAGTCGTGGGCTTAGCGGGATCCGGGGCAATGAGCAGTTCTTC. This sequence encodes CASRGLSGIRGNEQFF.

In its sample, this clonotype was seen a few times. The V gene is TRBV3-1, the J gene TRBJ2-6; TRBD1 matches 10 bases. Germline loops: CDR1 LGHDT, CDR2 YNNKEL (reference sequence). V was pared by 0 bases and J by 2 bases, with 16 bases of the junction left unmatched. The CDR3 extends over 22 amino acids. CDR3 nucleotides: TGTGCCAGCAGCCAAGATGGTTACTTTCATGGGACAGGGGATACTGGGGCCAACGTCCTGACTTTC. It codes for CASSQDGYFHGTGDTGANVLTF.

This clonotype was detected ten times or more. The V gene is TRBV5-1, the J gene TRBJ2-5; D tentatively reads TRBD1 or TRBD2 (5 bases each). CDR3 length: 15 residues. Germline CDR1 reads SGHRS; CDR2 reads YFSETQ. The V gene lost 3 bases and the J gene lost 4 bases, with 16 bases spanning the gap. The CDR3 bases are TGCGCCAGCAGCTGGGGCCGACGGGAACTAGAGACCCAGTACTTC. Translating gives CASSWGRRELETQYF.

This clonotype was counted ten times or more. V and J are TRBV9 and TRBJ2-3; D not resolved. Germline assignment: CDR1 SGDLS and CDR2 YYNGEE. The length of the CDR3 is 20 residues. Trimming shortened V by 1 base and J by 2 bases, and 26 bases separated the two germline ends. CDR3 residues: CASSVSDGHQLEMITDTQYF. In nucleotides, the CDR3 is TGTGCCAGCAGCGTATCCGATGGGCACCAACTCGAAATGATCACAGATACGCAGTATTTT.

This clonotype was detected ten times or more. The chain links TRBV9 to TRBJ2-1; D not certain. The CDR3 sequence is 14 residues long. CDR1 is SGDLS, CDR2 YYNGEE, per germline. Trimming removed 3 bases from V and 2 bases from J, with 9 bases in between. CDR3 loop: CASSGPGPYNEQFF. Here the CDR3 DNA reads TGTGCCAGCAGCGGCCCCGGGCCCTACAATGAGCAGTTCTTC. Looking up the rest from reference TRBV9 and TRBJ2-1 gives the full variable domain: DSGVTQTPKHLITATGQRVTLRCSPRSGDLSVYWYQQSLDQGLQFLIQYYNGEERAKGNILERFSAQQFPDLHSELNLSSLELGDSALYFCASSGPGPYNEQFFGPGTRLTVL.

In regard to this clonotype: A much bigger clone sits one base away, suggesting this may be a read error. The CDR3 does not close with the conserved phenylalanine or tryptophan, likely indicating a read error. The chain couples TRBV5-1 to TRBJ2-7, with a weak D call TRBD2 (6 bases). The CDR3 covers 17 residues. Trimming pared 0 bases from V and 3 bases from J, leaving 19 bases between. From germline, CDR1 is SGHRS and CDR2 YFSETQ. As DNA, the CDR3 is TGCGCCAGCAGCTTGGCCTTTTTGTCGGGAGTAATCTACGAGCAGTACCTC. Its translation: CASSLAFLSGVIYEQYL.

This clonotype was counted ten times or more. The chain employs TRBV10-1 and TRBJ2-1; 9 bases are a match to TRBD1. This CDR3 is 15 amino acids long. V shed 5 bases and J 6 bases; nucleotides not matched to a gene: 8. The germline V gene encodes CDR1 WNHNN and CDR2 SYGVQD (reference sequence). Here the CDR3 reads CASSRDGTGLNEQFF. The CDR3 DNA follows: TGCGCCAGCAGTCGAGACGGGACAGGGCTCAATGAGCAGTTCTTC.

In this sample, this clonotype turned up many times. V gene TRBV15 combines with J gene TRBJ2-2; D call uncertain. The CDR3 extends over 15 amino acids. Between the trimmed V and J ends, which lost 3 bases and 4 bases, there was a span of 12 bases. Germline V gene lookup returns CDR1 LNHNV and CDR2 YYDKDF (reference sequence). The CDR3 reads CATSRDGVRTGELFF. In DNA, the CDR3 is TGTGCCACCAGCAGGGACGGAGTGCGCACCGGGGAGCTGTTTTTT.

This clonotype was seen ten or more times. The rearrangement uses TRBV11-2 and TRBJ2-1; possibly TRBD2 for D (5 bases). Germline V lookup: CDR1 SGHAT, CDR2 FQNNGV. The CDR3 extends over 10 amino acids. Deletions cut 8 bases from V and 15 bases from J, with 14 bases between. The CDR3 sequence is CASGSGSAFF. The CDR3 DNA follows: TGTGCCAGCGGGTCGGGAAGTGCGTTCTTC.